A selection of T cell receptor beta chains follows, all from one sample in a study of graft-versus-host responses after intestinal transplantation. Their recognized antigens are unknown. The table came from immunoSEQ multiplex PCR; TCRdb's copy has only in-frame clones and leaves some out. The table records under 95,000 clones, roughly 85% of them present only once. This material consisted of unstimulated CD4+ T cells sorted from spleen or lymph node cells, taken before intestinal transplant. The receptors stem from a human donor who received an intestinal transplant. CDR3s include the opening cysteine and the closing phenylalanine or tryptophan. The order of the fields is clone size, J gene, V gene, D gene, CDR3 DNA, CDR3 protein. The D gene is left open where the match is weak. A row's size may be missing; if present it is once, few, many or a size class.

>NA|TRBJ1-5|TRBV5-4|TRBD1
TGTGCCAGCAGCGTGGACAGGGACAATCAGCCCCAGCATTTT
CASSVDRDNQPQHF
>NA|TRBJ2-7|TRBV20-1|TRBD2
TGCAGTGCTAGTCTAGCGGACGAGCAGTACTTC
CSASLADEQYF
>NA|TRBJ1-5|TRBV5-1|TRBD1
TGCGCCAGCAGCTTGGAGGGACAGGGGAATCAGCCCCAGCATTTT
CASSLEGQGNQPQHF
>NA|TRBJ1-1|TRBV7-2|TRBD1
TGTGCCAGCAGCTCGCGACAGGGGGGCAGCACTGAAGCTTTCTTT
CASSSRQGGSTEAFF
>NA|TRBJ2-5|TRBV9|TRBD2
TGTGCCAGCAGCAAGCGGGAGTCAGAGACCCAGTACTTC
CASSKRESETQYF
>few|TRBJ1-1|TRBV10-3|TRBD1
TGTGCCATCAGAGACAGGGCCACTGAAGCTTTCTTT
CAIRDRATEAFF
>NA|TRBJ2-1|TRBV5-1|TRBD1
TGCGCCAGCAGCTCAACGGGGACAGCACTCATCTACAATGAGCAGTTCTTC
CASSSTGTALIYNEQFF
>NA|TRBJ2-7|TRBV5-3|NA
TGTGCCAGAAGTCACTCCTCCTACGAGCAGTACTTC
CARSHSSYEQYF
>once|TRBJ2-2|TRBV11-2|NA
TGTGCCAGCAGCCCCTCTGGGGGGCTAGCGGTTAACACCGGGGAGCTGTTTTTT
CASSPSGGLAVNTGELFF
>NA|TRBJ2-1|TRBV18|TRBD2
TGTGCCAGCTCACTGGGGACTAGCGGGAGGGTGCATGAGCAGTTCTTC
CASSLGTSGRVHEQFF
>NA|TRBJ2-3|TRBV18|TRBD2
TGTGCCAGCTCCCCACTAGCGGGGGGGACTAGCACAGATACGCAGTATTTT
CASSPLAGGTSTDTQYF
>NA|TRBJ2-2|TRBV2|NA
TGTGCCAGCAGTGGCCTCAGCGCGAACACCGGGGAGCTGTTTTTT
CASSGLSANTGELFF
>NA|TRBJ2-3|TRBV27|NA
TGTGCCAGCAGTTCCCTCATACAGGGCACAGATACGCAGTATTTT
CASSSLIQGTDTQYF
>NA|TRBJ2-7|TRBV5-1|NA
TGCGCCAGCAGCCCCAGGGTGGGTTTCGAGCAGTACTTC
CASSPRVGFEQYF
>NA|TRBJ1-1|TRBV5-6|TRBD1
TGTGCCAGCAGCTCCGGACAGGGGGCGTTTTTTATGGAGGTCACTGAAGCTTTCTTT
CASSSGQGAFFMEVTEAFF
>NA|TRBJ2-7|TRBV19|NA
TGTGCCAGTAGTATTAGAAGGGGGAGTGAGCAGTACTTC
CASSIRRGSEQYF
>once|TRBJ2-1|TRBV19|NA
TGTGCCAGTAGTATCGTAGCCAGGGTCCCCTACAATGAGCAGTTCTTC
CASSIVARVPYNEQFF
>NA|TRBJ2-7|TRBV6-5|NA
TGTGCCAGCAGCCCTCCGGGACAAACCTACGAGCAGTACTTC
CASSPPGQTYEQYF
>NA|TRBJ1-3|TRBV7-2|NA
TGTGCCAGCGCCACCAGTTCTGGAAACACCATATATTTT
CASATSSGNTIYF
>once|TRBJ1-5|TRBV7-4|NA
TGTGCCAGCAGCTTACTGGGGGCCAGGGCAATTCGCAATCAGCCCCAGCATTTT
CASSLLGARAIRNQPQHF
>NA|TRBJ2-1|TRBV7-9|NA
TGTGCCAGCAGCCCGGGAACTAGTACCTACAATGAGCAGTTCTTC
CASSPGTSTYNEQFF
>NA|TRBJ2-1|TRBV5-1|TRBD2
TGCGCCAGCAGCTTGGGACTAGCGGGAGGCAATGAGCAGTTCTTC
CASSLGLAGGNEQFF
>NA|TRBJ1-5|TRBV2|TRBD1
TGTGCCATCTCCGGGACAGGGAGTAATCAGCCCCAGCATTTT
CAISGTGSNQPQHF
>NA|TRBJ2-3|TRBV11-1|TRBD2
TGTGCCAGCAGCTTAGGACTAGCGGGAGGGCCTGGCACAGATACGCAGTATTTT
CASSLGLAGGPGTDTQYF
>NA|TRBJ1-1|TRBV27|NA
TGTGCCAGCAGTCGCCTATACGCGGTGGCAGGGGCCCGGAACACTGAAGCTTTCTTT
CASSRLYAVAGARNTEAFF
>NA|TRBJ1-3|TRBV7-9|NA
TGTGCCAGCAGCCTTAGTAAAGACTCTGGAAACACCATATATTTT
CASSLSKDSGNTIYF
>NA|TRBJ2-7|TRBV6-6|TRBD2
TGTGCCAGCAGTTCCCTCTCTAGCGGAGCGCCCTACGAGCAGTACTTC
CASSSLSSGAPYEQYF
>NA|TRBJ2-5|TRBV5-1|NA
TGCGCCAGCAGCCCGGGTGGCGGCGGAGAGACCCAGTACTTC
CASSPGGGGETQYF
>NA|TRBJ2-3|TRBV2|TRBD2
TGTGCCAGCAAGCGGGAGGAGGGCACAGATACGCAGTATTTT
CASKREEGTDTQYF
>NA|TRBJ1-3|TRBV6-6|NA
TGTGCCAGCAGTTACGGCCAGGGTCCCAACACCATATATTTT
CASSYGQGPNTIYF